This T cell receptor (beta chain) emerged from a study of response to subunit inactivated influenza vaccine. This clonotype was picked up a small number of times. Its antigen is undetermined. The junction does not match germline at one end; this may be a read error. Each CDR3 protein gets one entry after TCRdb re-called the RT-PCR reads with MiXCR. Among about 620,000 distinct CDR3 sequences listed, approximately 10% were seen once. Points from the study as a whole: There was a suggestion from the authors that each seasonal influenza vaccination recruits few new T cells.

This specimen was PBMCs from blood, taken on the day of vaccination. The receptor comes from a man aged 45-65 years who received an inactivated influenza vaccine.

CDR3 loop: CASNLRGVNPSQYF. CDR3 in DNA: TGTGCCAGCAATTTAAGGGGTGTAAATCCGTCGCAGTATTTT. This rearrangement joins TRBV28 to TRBJ2-3, with D possibly matching TRBD1 (5 bases). This CDR3 has 14 amino acids. Germline CDR1 reads MDHEN; CDR2 reads SYDVKM.